These 23 T cell receptor beta chains came from one sample sequenced in a study of molecular identifiers for immune sequencing clone quantification. Using its own MiXCR run on the PCR reads, TCRdb lists one record per CDR3 protein. Among around 480,000 distinct CDR3 sequences listed, around 23% were seen once. The sequenced sample was naive CD8+ T cells from blood, with Jurkat cell RNA spiked in. Regarding subset: FACS-sorted CD8+CD4-CCR7+CD45RA+ naive T cells. These receptors were obtained from a human donor in good health. Some libraries in this study had Jurkat cell RNA spiked in.

This clonotype appeared many times. This sequence joins TRBV27 and TRBJ2-3; 11 bases are shared with TRBD2. The CDR3 contains 17 residues. V gave up 6 bases and J gave up 0 bases; unmatched junction bases: 8. CDR1 is MNHEY and CDR2 is SMNVEV in the germline V gene (reference sequence). Here the CDR3 DNA reads TGTGCCAGCAGACAAGGGACTAGCGGCCATAGCACAGATACGCAGTATTTT. The encoded protein is CASRQGTSGHSTDTQYF.

As for this clonotype: A much larger clone differs from this one at a single base, so this may be a read error. No conserved phenylalanine or tryptophan is present at the end of the CDR3, so a read error is the likely explanation. V is TRBV12-3 or TRBV12-4 and J is TRBJ1-1, with 9 bases that match TRBD1. The junction had 6 bases not matched to a gene; V was cut back by 6 bases and J by 4 bases. The CDR3 loop spans 14 amino acids. Here the CDR3 reads CASSLGQGSTEAFL. CDR3 bases: TGTGCCAGCAGCCTCGGACAGGGGTCCACTGAAGCTTTCCTT.

At least ten counts were recorded for this clonotype. CDR3 sequence: CASSQGRLAGANTQYF. In DNA, the CDR3 is TGTGCCAGCAGCCAAGGTCGGCTAGCGGGCGCAAATACGCAGTATTTT. The chain links TRBV14 to TRBJ2-3; 8 bases are shared with TRBD2. The CDR3 is 16 residues long. Germline assignment: CDR1 SGHDN and CDR2 FVKESK. After removal of 1 base from V and 7 bases from J, the junction contained 10 bases not matched to a gene. The full variable domain, rest sourced from reference TRBV14 and TRBJ2-3, is EAGVTQFPSHSVIEKGQTVTLRCDPISGHDNLYWYRRVMGKEIKFLLHFVKESKQDESGMPNNRFLAERTGGTYSTLKVQPAELEDSGVYFCASSQGRLAGANTQYFGPGTRLTVL.

This clonotype was observed a handful of times. V gene TRBV2 combines with J gene TRBJ2-1; 8 nucleotides match TRBD2. V dropped 5 bases and J dropped 2; count of bases not matched to a gene: 14. The CDR3 has 18 amino acids. Germline CDR1 and CDR2: SNHLY and FYNNEI. CDR3 nucleotide sequence: TGTGCCAGCAGTACCAGCAACGAAGCGGGAGACCCCTACAATGAGCAGTTCTTC. This codes for CASSTSNEAGDPYNEQFF.

This clonotype came up many times. One junction end disagrees with the germline gene, perhaps due to a read error. The J gene is TRBJ2-3, the V gene TRBV4-2; maybe TRBD2 (5 bases). The CDR3 contains 16 residues. Per germline, CDR1 LGHNA and CDR2 YNFKEQ. Here the CDR3 DNA reads TGCGCCAGCAGCCAAGCTTTGGCGGGTAGCACAGATACGCAGTATTTT. Its protein is CASSQALAGSTDTQYF.

This clonotype was counted between two and nine times. This rearrangement joins TRBV4-3 to TRBJ2-7; maybe TRBD2 (5 bases). The germline V gene has CDR1 LGHNA and CDR2 YSLEER. The CDR3 totals 15 residues. The ends were cut back, 0 bases at V and 3 bases at J, with 12 bases in the middle. The CDR3 bases are TGCGCCAGCAGCCAAGATAACGGGATAGTCTACGAGCAGTACTTC. The encoded protein is CASSQDNGIVYEQYF.

With respect to this clonotype: A much more abundant neighbour one base away suggests this may be a read error. The V and J genes are TRBV12-5 and TRBJ2-5, with D perhaps matching TRBD1 (6 bases). This CDR3 region has 15 residues. The germline gives CDR1 LGHNT, CDR2 FRNRAP. CDR3 DNA: TGTGCTAGTGGTTTGGTCCCGGACAGACAAGGGACCCAGTACTTC. Translating gives CASGLVPDRQGTQYF.

This clonotype came up many times. V usage is TRBV7-9 and J usage is TRBJ2-2; 7 bases match TRBD2. The CDR3 has 17 residues. After removal of 5 bases from V and 1 base from J, the junction contained 10 bases not matched to a gene. The germline V gene encodes CDR1 SEHNR and CDR2 FQNEAQ (reference sequence). Here the CDR3 reads CASSGYLGTKNTGELFF. The CDR3 coding sequence is TGTGCCAGCAGCGGATACCTCGGGACTAAGAACACCGGGGAGCTGTTTTTT.

CDR3 bases: TGTGCCAGCAGTGAGTATCCGGGACAGGGGTACGAGCAGTACTTC. Amino acid sequence: CASSEYPGQGYEQYF. This chain uses TRBV6-1 with TRBJ2-7, with 10 nucleotides matching TRBD1. The CDR3 is 15 amino acids. V dropped 3 bases and J dropped 4; count of bases not matched to a gene: 6. Germline lookup yields CDR1 MNHNS and CDR2 SASEGT.

The sample holds many counts of this clonotype. The CDR3 region has the DNA TGTGCCAGCAGCCCATGGGACAGCTATAATTCACCCCTCCACTTT. This encodes CASSPWDSYNSPLHF. The chain employs TRBV7-9 and TRBJ1-6, with 7 bases fitting TRBD1. After removal of 5 bases from V and 3 bases from J, the junction contained 4 bases not matched to a gene. The CDR3 sequence is 15 residues long. From germline, CDR1 is SEHNR and CDR2 FQNEAQ (reference sequence).

A few counts support this clonotype. The J gene is TRBJ2-3, the V gene TRBV5-1, with D unresolved. CDR1 SGHRS and CDR2 YFSETQ come from the germline V gene. The CDR3 runs 18 residues. Trimming removed 1 base at V and 2 bases at J, with 20 bases between. CDR3 amino acids: CASSLSTLGWGSTDTQYF. The CDR3 DNA reads as TGCGCCAGCAGCTTGTCCACCCTCGGTTGGGGTTCCACAGATACGCAGTATTTT.

The chain combines TRBV7-9 with TRBJ2-7; 7 bases agree with TRBD1. Germline-derived CDR1 and CDR2 are SEHNR and FQNEAQ (reference sequence). The length of the CDR3 is 15 residues. V shed 1 base and J 2 bases; nucleotides not matched to a gene: 5. The CDR3 loop reads CASSLVGQGAYEQYF. CDR3 DNA sequence: TGTGCCAGCAGCTTAGTAGGTCAGGGGGCCTACGAGCAGTACTTC.

In its sample, this clonotype was seen a few times. The genes are TRBV19 and TRBJ2-3; 8 nucleotides match TRBD1. Per germline, CDR1 LNHDA and CDR2 SQIVND (reference sequence). The trim removed 4 bases at V and 3 bases at J, leaving 9 bases unmatched. The CDR3 has 16 amino acids. For the CDR3, the DNA is TGTGCCAGTAGTACAGGGACAGGCTGGTTTACAGATACGCAGTATTTT. Its protein is CASSTGTGWFTDTQYF.

This chain uses TRBV5-1 with TRBJ2-5, with D possibly called TRBD1 or TRBD2 (6 bases each). Germline V gives CDR1 SGHRS, CDR2 YFSETQ. The CDR3 sequence is 14 residues long. The V gene lost 0 bases and the J gene lost 4 bases, with 10 bases spanning the gap. CDR3 sequence: CASSLGGARETQYF. The DNA of the CDR3 is TGCGCCAGCAGCTTGGGGGGGGCCCGAGAGACCCAGTACTTC. Full variable domain (rest looked up from reference TRBV5-1 and TRBJ2-5): KAGVTQTPRYLIKTRGQQVTLSCSPISGHRSVSWYQQTPGQGLQFLFEYFSETQRNKGNFPGRFSGRQFSNSRSEMNVSTLELGDSALYLCASSLGGARETQYFGPGTRLLVL.

The sample holds a few counts of this clonotype. The V call is TRBV6-5, the J call TRBJ2-7; 9 bases map to TRBD1. The V segment lost 4 bases and the J segment 5 bases; nucleotides outside the gene matches: 3. Germline values: CDR1 MNHEY, CDR2 SVGAGI. CDR3 size: 13 residues. The CDR3 loop reads CASSSGTGNEQYF. CDR3 nucleotides: TGTGCCAGCAGTTCCGGGACAGGGAACGAGCAGTACTTC.

In its sample, this clonotype was seen a few times. This chain joins TRBV7-9 and TRBJ2-1; 7 bases are shared with TRBD1. Trimming removed 5 bases from V and 3 bases from J; junction bases left unmatched: 4. This CDR3 has 14 amino acids. The germline CDR1 and CDR2 sequences are SEHNR and FQNEAQ (reference sequence). DNA for the CDR3: TGTGCCAGCAGCGACCGGGACAGCTACAATGAGCAGTTCTTC. It translates to CASSDRDSYNEQFF. The complete variable domain, with remaining parts taken from reference TRBV7-9 and TRBJ2-1, reads DTGVSQNPRHKITKRGQNVTFRCDPISEHNRLYWYRQTLGQGPEFLTYFQNEAQLEKSRLLSDRFSAERPKGSFSTLEIQRTEQGDSAMYLCASSDRDSYNEQFFGPGTRLTVL.

About this clonotype itself: A much larger clonotype is one base distant, so this may be a read error. The V call is TRBV4-3, the J call TRBJ2-7; D ambiguous. Germline V CDR1 and CDR2: LGHNA, YSLEER. The V gene lost 1 base and the J gene lost 2 bases, with 12 bases spanning the gap. The CDR3 has 15 amino acids. CDR3 protein: CASSQGLDSAYEQYF. The DNA of the CDR3 is TGCGCCAGCAGCCAAGGTCTCGACTCTGCCTACGAGCAGTACTTC.

This clonotype was recorded a few times. The rearrangement links TRBV27 to TRBJ1-6, with TRBD1 matching over 10 bases. CDR1 is MNHEY, CDR2 SMNVEV, per germline (reference sequence). The CDR3 totals 16 residues. V dropped 5 bases and J dropped 6; count of bases not matched to a gene: 7. DNA for the CDR3: TGTGCCAGCAGTCAGGGGACAGGGGTTCTTAATTCACCCCTCCACTTT. Encoded protein: CASSQGTGVLNSPLHF.

This clonotype turned up a few times. This chain uses TRBV11-2 with TRBJ1-1; D is uncertain. Germline CDR1 and CDR2: SGHAT and FQNNGV. The V and J ends lost 3 bases and 7 bases respectively, with 9 bases between them. The length of the CDR3 is 12 residues. The CDR3 coding sequence is TGTGCCAGCAGCTTGTGGGAGAATGAAGCTTTCTTT. It yields the protein CASSLWENEAFF.

This rearrangement joins TRBV20-1 to TRBJ2-7, with D perhaps assigned TRBD1 or TRBD2 (5 bases each). This CDR3 has 16 amino acids. V lost 2 bases and J 2 bases, leaving 19 bases between the germline ends. The germline V gene encodes CDR1 DFQATT and CDR2 SNEGSKA (reference sequence). The CDR3 sequence: CSARNPPLGAAYEQYF. CDR3 nucleotides: TGCAGTGCTAGAAACCCCCCCCTCGGGGCCGCCTACGAGCAGTACTTC.

The chain uses TRBV7-9 and TRBJ2-5; TRBD2 aligns across 9 bases. Trimming removed 5 bases from V and 3 bases from J; junction bases left unmatched: 4. This CDR3 has 14 residues. Germline V CDR1 and CDR2: SEHNR, FQNEAQ (reference sequence). The CDR3 DNA reads as TGTGCCAGCAGCGACGGACTAGCGAAAGAGACCCAGTACTTC. Encoded protein: CASSDGLAKETQYF.

The J gene is TRBJ2-5, the V gene TRBV7-9, with a tentative D call TRBD2 (5 bases). Germline-derived CDR1 and CDR2 are SEHNR and FQNEAQ (reference sequence). The germline V and J ends were trimmed by 7 bases and 0 bases, with 12 bases remaining between them. The CDR3 consists of 14 residues. The CDR3 reads CASNSRGYQETQYF. The CDR3 bases are TGTGCCAGCAACTCCCGGGGATACCAAGAGACCCAGTACTTC.

This chain connects TRBV14 to TRBJ1-3; D not resolved. V lost 0 bases and J lost 2, with 14 bases in between. The germline V gene encodes CDR1 SGHDN and CDR2 FVKESK. The CDR3 has 17 residues. In DNA form, the CDR3 reads TGTGCCAGCAGCCAAGATCTGGGCAGACCGACTGGAAACACCATATATTTT. This gives the protein CASSQDLGRPTGNTIYF.